The source of this T cell receptor (beta chain) is a study of OX40 agonist ivuxolimab in advanced cancers. Trimming left V 6 bases short and J 3 bases short, with 13 bases between. The germline gives CDR1 KGHSH, CDR2 LQKENI. The CDR3 is 14 amino acids. The assay was immunoSEQ multiplex PCR, and TCRdb's table has in-frame clones only and misses some. The sample carries around 92,000 clones, approximately 80% recorded once. The source was CD4+ or CD8+ T cells sorted from blood, collected in a trial of the OX40 agonist ivuxolimab. The sequence derives from an adult with an advanced solid tumor such as melanoma, head and neck, liver or kidney cancer. This chain links TRBV18 with TRBJ2-3, with a possible D match to TRBD2 (5 bases). CDR3 sequence reads: CASSLEDSTDTQYF. The CDR3 nucleotides are TGTGCCAGCTCCCTAGAGGACTCTACAGATACGCAGTATTTT.